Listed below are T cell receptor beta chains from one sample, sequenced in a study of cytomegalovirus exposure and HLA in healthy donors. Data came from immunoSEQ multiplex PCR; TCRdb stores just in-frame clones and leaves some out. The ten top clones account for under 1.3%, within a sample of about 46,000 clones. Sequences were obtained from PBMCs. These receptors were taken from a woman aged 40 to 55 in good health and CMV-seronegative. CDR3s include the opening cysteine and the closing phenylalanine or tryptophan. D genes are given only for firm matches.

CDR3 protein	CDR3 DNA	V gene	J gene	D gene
CASSLQGETQYF	TGTGCCAGCAGCCTACAGGGAGAGACCCAGTACTTC	TRBV7-2	TRBJ2-5	.
CASRTSPGGNEKLFF	TGTGCCAGTAGGACCTCGCCAGGGGGTAATGAAAAACTGTTTTTT	TRBV19	TRBJ1-4	TRBD1
CASSSGRADVSEQYF	TGCGCCAGCAGTAGCGGGAGGGCCGATGTTAGCGAGCAGTACTTC	TRBV4-3	TRBJ2-7	TRBD2
CASSQEILLESEQYF	TGTGCCAGCAGCCAAGAAATTCTCTTGGAGAGCGAGCAGTACTTC	TRBV4-2	TRBJ2-7	.
CASSLPLADVKYEQYF	TGTGCCAGCAGCCTACCACTAGCGGACGTTAAATACGAGCAGTACTTC	TRBV28	TRBJ2-7	TRBD2
CASSQDIGGDEQFF	TGTGCCAGCAGCCAAGATATCGGGGGGGATGAGCAGTTCTTC	TRBV14	TRBJ2-1	TRBD2
CASSPPDNTDTQYF	TGTGCCAGCTCACCACCGGACAACACAGATACGCAGTATTTT	TRBV18	TRBJ2-3	.
CASSVDSNTEAFF	TGTGCCAGCAGCGTGGACTCGAACACTGAAGCTTTCTTT	TRBV9	TRBJ1-1	.
CASSYQGTYEQYF	TGTGCTAGCAGTTACCAGGGGACGTACGAGCAGTACTTC	TRBV6-5	TRBJ2-7	.
CASSYSGGLNTEAFF	TGTGCCAGCAGTTACTCGGGGGGGTTGAACACTGAAGCTTTCTTT	TRBV6-6	TRBJ1-1	.
CASSRGPPADEQYF	TGTGCCAGCAGCCGGGGTCCCCCGGCGGACGAGCAGTACTTC	TRBV11-2	TRBJ2-7	.
CASSSGANTEAFF	TGTGCCAGCAGCTCTGGAGCGAACACTGAAGCTTTCTTT	TRBV7-3	TRBJ1-1	.
CASTKLIQERYGYTF	TGTGCCAGCACAAAACTTATACAGGAGCGATATGGCTACACCTTC	TRBV6-1	TRBJ1-2	.
CASSIDRGIDEAFF	TGTGCCAGCAGCATCGACAGGGGCATTGATGAAGCTTTCTTT	TRBV6-6	TRBJ1-1	TRBD1
CASSRWQGEYGYTF	TGCGCCAGCAGCCGTTGGCAGGGGGAGTATGGCTACACCTTC	TRBV4-3	TRBJ1-2	TRBD1
CASSNRDRTYEQYF	TGTGCCAGCAGCAACCGGGACAGAACTTACGAGCAGTACTTC	TRBV7-9	TRBJ2-7	TRBD1
CASSQDHEAEKLFF	TGCGCCAGCAGCCAAGATCACGAGGCTGAAAAACTGTTTTTT	TRBV4-1	TRBJ1-4	.
CASSQTGVGEQYF	TGTGCCAGCAGCCAGACAGGGGTGGGGGAGCAGTACTTC	TRBV7-9	TRBJ2-7	TRBD1
CASSPTSSSVEQFF	TGTGCCAGCAGCCCTACATCCTCTAGCGTTGAGCAGTTCTTC	TRBV7-2	TRBJ2-1	.
CASSTDFSGNTIYF	TGTGCCAGTAGTACAGACTTCTCTGGAAACACCATATATTTT	TRBV19	TRBJ1-3	.
CASSLVGTAISYEQYF	TGTGCCAGCAGCTTGGTCGGGACAGCAATCTCCTACGAGCAGTACTTC	TRBV5-4	TRBJ2-7	TRBD1
CAWRLPLPGEQFF	TGTGCCTGGAGACTACCCTTACCCGGGGAGCAGTTCTTC	TRBV30	TRBJ2-1	.
CASSVSGGLAVGTDTQYF	TGTGCCAGCAGCGTCTCCGGGGGACTAGCTGTGGGCACAGATACGCAGTATTTT	TRBV9	TRBJ2-3	TRBD2
CASSLAGSYEQYF	TGTGCCAGCAGCTTGGCAGGCTCCTACGAGCAGTACTTC	TRBV5-4	TRBJ2-7	.
CASSPRQGDEAFF	TGTGCCAGCTCACCCCGACAGGGCGATGAAGCTTTCTTT	TRBV18	TRBJ1-1	TRBD1
CSVVGLSGSKDGYTF	TGCAGCGTTGTCGGGCTTTCGGGGAGCAAGGATGGCTACACCTTC	TRBV29-1	TRBJ1-2	.